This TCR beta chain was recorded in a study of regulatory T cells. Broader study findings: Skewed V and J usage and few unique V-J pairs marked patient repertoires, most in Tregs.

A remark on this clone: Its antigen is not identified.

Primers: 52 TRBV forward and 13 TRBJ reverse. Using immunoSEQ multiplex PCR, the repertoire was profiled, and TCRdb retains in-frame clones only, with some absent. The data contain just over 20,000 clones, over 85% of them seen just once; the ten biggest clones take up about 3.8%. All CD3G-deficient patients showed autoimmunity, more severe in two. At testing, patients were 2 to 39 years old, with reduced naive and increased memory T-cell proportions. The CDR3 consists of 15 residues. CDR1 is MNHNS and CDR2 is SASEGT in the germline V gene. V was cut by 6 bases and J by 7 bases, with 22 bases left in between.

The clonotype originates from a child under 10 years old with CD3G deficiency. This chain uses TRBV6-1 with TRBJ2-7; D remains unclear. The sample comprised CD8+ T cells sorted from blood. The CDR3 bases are TGTGCCAGCAGGGCCGGGTCAGAGACACTACGTGAGCAGTACTTC. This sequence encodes CASRAGSETLREQYF.